This T cell receptor beta chain was recovered during a study of low-dose radiotherapy and immunotherapy resistance in tumors. Study at large: Every 2 weeks, cohort 1 got 0.5 Gy, reaching 6.5 Gy to the planning target volume. Fractions of 1 Gy went to Cohort 2 every two weeks, for 13 Gy over 26 weeks.

Time point indicated: before trial treatment. Donors were dosed with nivolumab and ipilimumab; they also received aspirin, low-dose cyclophosphamide and low-dose radiotherapy. This clonotype was counted many times. Both TCRalpha and TCRbeta chains were reverse transcribed with V-gene-specific primers. TCR amplification ran 20 PCR cycles using constant-region and V-primer adapter primers. In vitro transcription served to amplify the mRNA that had been isolated. In TCRdb, the reads were re-called with MiXCR into one record per CDR3 protein. This table has about 39,000 distinct CDR3 sequences, around a third appearing once. The sequence was obtained from a male donor with gallbladder cancer. Sequencing used PBMCs, obtained before treatment.

CDR3 bases: TGTGCCAGCAGTTCCAGGAGGGACTACACCGGGGAGCTGTTTTTT. It codes for CASSSRRDYTGELFF. The V and J genes are TRBV28 and TRBJ2-2; D possibly corresponds to TRBD2 (6 bases). The germline gives CDR1 MDHEN, CDR2 SYDVKM. The CDR3 loop spans 15 amino acids. Trimming removed 4 bases at V and 3 bases at J, with 12 bases between.